A selection of T cell receptor beta chains follows, all from one sample in a study of T cells in Graves' hyperthyroidism and ophthalmopathy. TCRdb re-derived calls from the multiplex PCR reads in MiXCR, one entry per CDR3 protein. This table has roughly 300,000 distinct CDR3 sequences, under 30% appearing once. The sample consisted of blood. The receptors were gathered from a man in his forties with Graves' hyperthyroidism that later progressed to Graves' ophthalmopathy. Both conserved end residues are part of each CDR3.

CDR3 protein: CASSYVSSANEQYF; V gene: TRBV6-5; J gene: TRBJ2-7
CDR3 protein: CASSPGGSVNTEAFF; V gene: TRBV7-8; J gene: TRBJ1-1
CDR3 protein: CAIKPGGGHEAFF; V gene: TRBV10-3; J gene: TRBJ1-1
CDR3 protein: CASSLWGQDEAFF; V gene: TRBV27; J gene: TRBJ1-1
CDR3 protein: CASSYTREYKNIQYF; V gene: TRBV6-5; J gene: TRBJ2-4
CDR3 protein: CASSRPSTGDDGYTF; V gene: TRBV28; J gene: TRBJ1-2
CDR3 protein: CASSLRGGAVNYGYTF; V gene: TRBV28; J gene: TRBJ1-2
CDR3 protein: CASSWPVGGLYEQYF; V gene: TRBV6-2/TRBV6-3; J gene: TRBJ2-7
CDR3 protein: CSATGSRGLTEAFF; V gene: TRBV20-1; J gene: TRBJ1-1
CDR3 protein: CASSPSARNTGELFF; V gene: TRBV5-1; J gene: TRBJ2-2
CDR3 protein: CASSLPVGSSLYGYTF; V gene: TRBV7-8; J gene: TRBJ1-2
CDR3 protein: CASSRRDRGRNIQYF; V gene: TRBV6-1; J gene: TRBJ2-4
CDR3 protein: CSALRQGNTEAFF; V gene: TRBV20-1; J gene: TRBJ1-1
CDR3 protein: CASRPRTVNTEAFF; V gene: TRBV6-1; J gene: TRBJ1-1
CDR3 protein: CASSTRDRTYEQYF; V gene: TRBV27; J gene: TRBJ2-7
CDR3 protein: CASSSTGDEAFF; V gene: TRBV12-3/TRBV12-4; J gene: TRBJ1-1
CDR3 protein: CASSRRGAMNTEAFF; V gene: TRBV5-1; J gene: TRBJ1-1
CDR3 protein: CASSPRLADPWEQYF; V gene: TRBV7-3; J gene: TRBJ2-7
CDR3 protein: CASSEASFGAFF; V gene: TRBV6-1; J gene: TRBJ1-1
CDR3 protein: CASSIDDDRAEQYF; V gene: TRBV19; J gene: TRBJ2-7
CDR3 protein: CATKTSGRILADEQYF; V gene: TRBV10-3; J gene: TRBJ2-7
CDR3 protein: CASSERQVRGTEAFF; V gene: TRBV27; J gene: TRBJ1-1
CDR3 protein: CATSDRQGAQYF; V gene: TRBV24-1; J gene: TRBJ2-5
CDR3 protein: CASSLRTGGLAFF; V gene: TRBV5-1; J gene: TRBJ1-1
CDR3 protein: CASGDREIGQETQYF; V gene: TRBV2; J gene: TRBJ2-5
CDR3 protein: CASSFGQGAMGETQYF; V gene: TRBV27; J gene: TRBJ2-5
CDR3 protein: CAKDRGMAKNIQYF; V gene: TRBV11-2; J gene: TRBJ2-4
CDR3 protein: CASSGGTAGELFF; V gene: TRBV7-8; J gene: TRBJ2-2
CDR3 protein: CASTPTGGEYTEAFF; V gene: TRBV7-8; J gene: TRBJ1-1
CDR3 protein: CASSYSRDTGSEAFF; V gene: TRBV6-2/TRBV6-3; J gene: TRBJ1-1
CDR3 protein: CASSRRWETQYF; V gene: TRBV28; J gene: TRBJ2-5
CDR3 protein: CASSYSGGPGLQETQYF; V gene: TRBV6-5; J gene: TRBJ2-5
CDR3 protein: CSVPKSGRNSYEQYF; V gene: TRBV29-1; J gene: TRBJ2-7
CDR3 protein: CASSLIGAETQYF; V gene: TRBV7-2; J gene: TRBJ2-5
CDR3 protein: CASATGQNYEQYF; V gene: TRBV27; J gene: TRBJ2-7
CDR3 protein: CASSPRLAGVASSYEQYF; V gene: TRBV19; J gene: TRBJ2-7
CDR3 protein: CASSQGQGPITEQYF; V gene: TRBV18; J gene: TRBJ2-7
CDR3 protein: CASSGGLHTYEQYF; V gene: TRBV7-6; J gene: TRBJ2-7
CDR3 protein: CASSTTGGNTGELFF; V gene: TRBV12-3/TRBV12-4; J gene: TRBJ2-2
CDR3 protein: CASSFRSSGQGNGHEQFF; V gene: TRBV5-6; J gene: TRBJ2-1
CDR3 protein: CSARASLSTLVNTEAFF; V gene: TRBV20-1; J gene: TRBJ1-1
CDR3 protein: CASSLAQGFYGYTF; V gene: TRBV12-3/TRBV12-4; J gene: TRBJ1-2